The text below deals with one TCR beta chain. Antigen: not known. TCRdb re-called the 5' RACE reads with MiXCR, one entry per CDR3 protein. In the table there are 400,000 or so distinct CDR3 sequences, under 14% of which are singletons. The germline V gene encodes CDR1 MDHEN and CDR2 SYDVKM. V lost 5 bases to trimming and J lost 1 base; unmatched junction nucleotides: 4. CDR3 size: 15 residues. The sample comes from a study of T cells after yellow fever vaccination. General study results and limits: Booster samples showed a return of most primary-vaccination clones (roughly 96% CD4, 88% CD8).

The input for sequencing was PBMCs, taken on the day of the first yellow fever vaccination. The chain uses TRBV28 and TRBJ1-4, with 7 bases aligning to TRBD1. The clonotype comes from a man aged 18 to 29 who received the YFV17D yellow fever vaccine. CDR3 sequence reads: CASSTTGVTNEKLFF. Here the CDR3 DNA reads TGTGCCAGCAGTACCACAGGGGTAACTAATGAAAAACTGTTTTTT. The full variable domain, with the rest looked up from reference TRBV28 and TRBJ1-4, is DVKVTQSSRYLVKRTGEKVFLECVQDMDHENMFWYRQDPGLGLRLIYFSYDVKMKEKGDIPEGYSVSREKKERFSLILESASTNQTSMYLCASSTTGVTNEKLFFGSGTQLSVL.